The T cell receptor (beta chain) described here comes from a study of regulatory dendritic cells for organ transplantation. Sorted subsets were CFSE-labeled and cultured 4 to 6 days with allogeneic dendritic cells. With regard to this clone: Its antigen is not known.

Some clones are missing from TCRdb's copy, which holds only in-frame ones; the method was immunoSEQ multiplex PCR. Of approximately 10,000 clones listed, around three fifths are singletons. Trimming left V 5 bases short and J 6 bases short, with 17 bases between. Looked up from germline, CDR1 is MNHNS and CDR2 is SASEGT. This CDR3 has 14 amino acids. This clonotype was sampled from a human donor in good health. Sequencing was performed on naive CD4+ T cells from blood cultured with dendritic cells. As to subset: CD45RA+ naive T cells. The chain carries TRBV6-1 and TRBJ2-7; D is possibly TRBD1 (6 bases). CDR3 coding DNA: TGTGCCAGCAGTCTACGGACAGAAGGGGCCGAGCAGTACTTC. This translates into CASSLRTEGAEQYF.